This TCR beta chain was retrieved from a study of blood T cells in healthy people across ages. A J-beta primer mix and a sample-barcoded 5' primer were used in a second PCR of roughly 6 to 11 cycles. Unique molecular identifiers of 12 random nucleotides labeled each cDNA. One entry per CDR3 protein results from TCRdb running MiXCR on the 5' RACE reads. The sample contains around 2 million distinct CDR3 sequences, around 40% of which appear only once. Study-wide findings and caveats: Unsorted PBMC material precluded a definitive naive versus antigen-experienced comparison.

Note on this clonotype: What it recognizes is unknown.

The germline CDR1 and CDR2 sequences are SNHLY and FYNNEI. With 10 bases removed from V and 2 bases from J, the gap between germline ends came to 10 bases. This CDR3 contains 12 residues. The clonotype comes from a human donor in good health. The V and J genes are TRBV2 and TRBJ2-3, with D uncertain. The material sequenced was blood. The CDR3 region is CATVGITDTQYF. In nucleotides, the CDR3 is TGTGCCACCGTGGGGATCACAGATACGCAGTATTTT.